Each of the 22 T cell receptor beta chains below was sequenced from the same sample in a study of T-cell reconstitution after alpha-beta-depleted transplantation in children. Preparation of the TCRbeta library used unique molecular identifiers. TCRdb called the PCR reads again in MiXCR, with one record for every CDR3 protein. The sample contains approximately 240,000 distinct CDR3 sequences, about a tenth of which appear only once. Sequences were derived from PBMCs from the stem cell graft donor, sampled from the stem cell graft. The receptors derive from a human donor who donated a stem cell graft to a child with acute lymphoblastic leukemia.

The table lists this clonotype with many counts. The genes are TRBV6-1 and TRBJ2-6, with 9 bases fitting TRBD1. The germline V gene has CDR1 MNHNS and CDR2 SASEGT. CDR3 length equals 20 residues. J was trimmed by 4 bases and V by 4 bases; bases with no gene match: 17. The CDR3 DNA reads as TGTGCCAGCAGTGGAGGGGGGACAGGGAAAGTAGTGGCCGGGGCCAACGTCCTGACTTTC. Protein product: CASSGGGTGKVVAGANVLTF.

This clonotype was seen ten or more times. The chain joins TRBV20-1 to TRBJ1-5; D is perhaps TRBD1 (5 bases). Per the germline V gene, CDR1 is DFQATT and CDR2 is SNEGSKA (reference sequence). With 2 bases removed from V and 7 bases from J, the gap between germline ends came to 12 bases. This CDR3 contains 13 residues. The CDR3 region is CSARRQGGQPQHF. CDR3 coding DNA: TGCAGTGCTAGACGTCAGGGTGGGCAGCCCCAGCATTTT.

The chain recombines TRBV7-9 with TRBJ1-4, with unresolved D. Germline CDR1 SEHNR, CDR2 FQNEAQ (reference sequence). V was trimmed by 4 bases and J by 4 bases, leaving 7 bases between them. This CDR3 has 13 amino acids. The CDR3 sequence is CASSSEINEKLFF. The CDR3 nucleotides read TGTGCCAGCAGCTCTGAGATTAATGAAAAACTGTTTTTT.

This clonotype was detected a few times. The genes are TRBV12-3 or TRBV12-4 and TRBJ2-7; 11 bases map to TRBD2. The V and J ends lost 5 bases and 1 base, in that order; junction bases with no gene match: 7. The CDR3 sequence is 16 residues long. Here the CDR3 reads CASSESLAGESYEQYF. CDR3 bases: TGTGCCAGCAGTGAATCACTAGCGGGGGAGTCCTACGAGCAGTACTTC.

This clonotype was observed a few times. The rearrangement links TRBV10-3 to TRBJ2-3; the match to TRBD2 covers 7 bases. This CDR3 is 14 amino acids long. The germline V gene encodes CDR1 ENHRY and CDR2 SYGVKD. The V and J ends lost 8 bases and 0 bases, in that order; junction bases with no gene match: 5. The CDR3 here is CAIGGRTSTDTQYF. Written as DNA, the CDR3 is TGTGCCATCGGCGGGAGAACTAGCACAGATACGCAGTATTTT.

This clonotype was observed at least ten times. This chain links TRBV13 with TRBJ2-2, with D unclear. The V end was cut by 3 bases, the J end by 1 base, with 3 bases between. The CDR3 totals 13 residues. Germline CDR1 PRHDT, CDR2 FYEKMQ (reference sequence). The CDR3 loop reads CASSFKNTGELFF. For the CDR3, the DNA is TGTGCCAGCAGCTTCAAGAACACCGGGGAGCTGTTTTTT.

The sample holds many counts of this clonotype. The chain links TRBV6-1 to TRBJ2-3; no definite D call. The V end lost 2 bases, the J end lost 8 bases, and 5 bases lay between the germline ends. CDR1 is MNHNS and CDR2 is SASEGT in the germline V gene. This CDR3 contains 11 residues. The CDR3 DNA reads TGTGCCAGCAGTGAATACGGTACGCAGTATTTT. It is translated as CASSEYGTQYF.

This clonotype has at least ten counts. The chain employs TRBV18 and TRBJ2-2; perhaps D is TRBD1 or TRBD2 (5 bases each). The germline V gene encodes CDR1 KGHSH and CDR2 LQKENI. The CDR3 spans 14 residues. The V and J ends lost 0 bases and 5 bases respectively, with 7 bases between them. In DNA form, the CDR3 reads TGTGCCAGCTCACCACCGGGGGAAACCGGGGAGCTGTTTTTT. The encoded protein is CASSPPGETGELFF.

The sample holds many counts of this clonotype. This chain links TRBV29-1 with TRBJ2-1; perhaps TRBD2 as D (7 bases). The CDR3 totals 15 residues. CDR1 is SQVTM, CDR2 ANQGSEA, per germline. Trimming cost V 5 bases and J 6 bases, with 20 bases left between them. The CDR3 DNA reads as TGCAGCGTTCAGAGATCGGGGGGCCGTGGCAATGAGCAGTTCTTC. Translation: CSVQRSGGRGNEQFF.

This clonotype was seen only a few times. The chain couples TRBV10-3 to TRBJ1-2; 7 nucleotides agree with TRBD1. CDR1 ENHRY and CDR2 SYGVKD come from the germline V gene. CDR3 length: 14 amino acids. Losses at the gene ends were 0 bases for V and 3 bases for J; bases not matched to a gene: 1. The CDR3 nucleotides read TGTGCCATCAGTGAGTCGGGGACAGACTATGGCTACACCTTC. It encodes CAISESGTDYGYTF.

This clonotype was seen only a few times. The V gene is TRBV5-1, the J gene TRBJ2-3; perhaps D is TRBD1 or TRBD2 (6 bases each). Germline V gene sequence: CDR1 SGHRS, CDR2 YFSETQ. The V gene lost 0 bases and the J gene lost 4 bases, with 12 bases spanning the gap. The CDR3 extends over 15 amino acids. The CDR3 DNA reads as TGCGCCAGCAGCTTGGCCGGGGGCCGGGCAGATACGCAGTATTTT. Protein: CASSLAGGRADTQYF.

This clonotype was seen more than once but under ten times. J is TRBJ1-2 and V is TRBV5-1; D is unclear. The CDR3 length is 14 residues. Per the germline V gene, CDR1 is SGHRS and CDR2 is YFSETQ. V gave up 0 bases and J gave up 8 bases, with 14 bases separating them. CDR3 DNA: TGCGCCAGCAGCTTGGATCCGTCTTTGGGGGGCTACACCTTC. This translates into CASSLDPSLGGYTF.

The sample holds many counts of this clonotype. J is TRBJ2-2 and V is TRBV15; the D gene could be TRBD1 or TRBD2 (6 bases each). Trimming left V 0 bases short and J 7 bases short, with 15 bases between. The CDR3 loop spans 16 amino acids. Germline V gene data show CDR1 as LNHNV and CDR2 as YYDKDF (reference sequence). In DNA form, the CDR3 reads TGTGCCACCAGCAGAGAGGGGGGCCTACGTAGCGGGGAGCTGTTTTTT. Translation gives CATSREGGLRSGELFF. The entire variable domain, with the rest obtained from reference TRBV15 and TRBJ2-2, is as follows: DAMVIQNPRYQVTQFGKPVTLSCSQTLNHNVMYWYQQKSSQAPKLLFHYYDKDFNNEADTPDNFQSRRPNTSFCFLDIRSPGLGDTAMYLCATSREGGLRSGELFFGEGSRLTVL.

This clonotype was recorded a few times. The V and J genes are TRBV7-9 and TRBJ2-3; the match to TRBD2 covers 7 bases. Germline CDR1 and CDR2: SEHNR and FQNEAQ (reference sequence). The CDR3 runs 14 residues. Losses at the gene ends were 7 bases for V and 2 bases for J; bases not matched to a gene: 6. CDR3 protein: CASTAGRYTDTQYF. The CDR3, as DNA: TGTGCCAGCACAGCGGGGAGATACACAGATACGCAGTATTTT.

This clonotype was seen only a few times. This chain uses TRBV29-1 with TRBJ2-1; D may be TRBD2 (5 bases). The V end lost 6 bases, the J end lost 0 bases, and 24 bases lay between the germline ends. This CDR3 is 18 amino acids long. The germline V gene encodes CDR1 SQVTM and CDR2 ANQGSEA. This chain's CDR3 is CSVGSKPGLSSSYNEQFF. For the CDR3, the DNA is TGCAGCGTGGGTTCGAAACCTGGACTGTCGAGCTCCTACAATGAGCAGTTCTTC.

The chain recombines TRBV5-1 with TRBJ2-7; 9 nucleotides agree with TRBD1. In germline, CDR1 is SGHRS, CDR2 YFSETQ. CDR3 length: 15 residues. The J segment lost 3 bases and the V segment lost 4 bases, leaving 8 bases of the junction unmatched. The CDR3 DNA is TGCGCCAGCAGCCCGAACGGACAGGGGAACTACGAGCAGTACTTC. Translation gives CASSPNGQGNYEQYF.

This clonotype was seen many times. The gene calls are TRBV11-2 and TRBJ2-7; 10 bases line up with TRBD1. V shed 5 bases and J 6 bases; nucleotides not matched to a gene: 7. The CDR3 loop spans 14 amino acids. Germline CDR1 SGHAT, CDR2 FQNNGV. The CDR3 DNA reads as TGTGCCAGCAGCCGTGTTGACAGGGGGCTCGAGCAGTACTTC. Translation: CASSRVDRGLEQYF. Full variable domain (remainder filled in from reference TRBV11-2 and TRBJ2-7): EAGVAQSPRYKIIEKRQSVAFWCNPISGHATLYWYQQILGQGPKLLIQFQNNGVVDDSQLPKDRFSAERLKGVDSTLKIQPAKLEDSAVYLCASSRVDRGLEQYFGPGTRLTVT.

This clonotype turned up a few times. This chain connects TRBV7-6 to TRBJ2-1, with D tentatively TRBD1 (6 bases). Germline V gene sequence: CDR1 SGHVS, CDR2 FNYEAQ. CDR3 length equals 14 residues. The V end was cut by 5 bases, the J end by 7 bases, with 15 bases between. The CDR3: CASSPPGQINEQFF. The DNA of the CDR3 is TGTGCCAGCAGCCCGCCCGGACAGATTAATGAGCAGTTCTTC.

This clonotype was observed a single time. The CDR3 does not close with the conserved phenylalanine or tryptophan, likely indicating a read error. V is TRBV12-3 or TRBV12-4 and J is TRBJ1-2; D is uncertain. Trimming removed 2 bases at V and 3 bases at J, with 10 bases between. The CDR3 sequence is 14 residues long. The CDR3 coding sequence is TGTGCCAGCAGTTTACCCGAGTTGGACTATGGCTACACCTGC. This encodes CASSLPELDYGYTC.

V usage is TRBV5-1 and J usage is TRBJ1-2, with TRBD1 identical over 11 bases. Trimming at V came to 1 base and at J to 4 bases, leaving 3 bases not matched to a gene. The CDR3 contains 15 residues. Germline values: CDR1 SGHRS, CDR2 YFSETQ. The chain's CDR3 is CASSLRGQGGYGYTF. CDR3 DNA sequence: TGCGCCAGCAGCTTGAGGGGACAGGGGGGCTATGGCTACACCTTC. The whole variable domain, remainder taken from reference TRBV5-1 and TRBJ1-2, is KAGVTQTPRYLIKTRGQQVTLSCSPISGHRSVSWYQQTPGQGLQFLFEYFSETQRNKGNFPGRFSGRQFSNSRSEMNVSTLELGDSALYLCASSLRGQGGYGYTFGSGTRLTVV.

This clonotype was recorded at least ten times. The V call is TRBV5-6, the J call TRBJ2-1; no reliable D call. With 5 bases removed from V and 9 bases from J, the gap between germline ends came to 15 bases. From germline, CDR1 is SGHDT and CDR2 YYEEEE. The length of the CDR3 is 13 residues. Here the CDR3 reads CASRLLGSSEQFF. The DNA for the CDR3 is TGTGCCAGCAGGTTGCTTGGGTCCAGTGAGCAGTTCTTC.

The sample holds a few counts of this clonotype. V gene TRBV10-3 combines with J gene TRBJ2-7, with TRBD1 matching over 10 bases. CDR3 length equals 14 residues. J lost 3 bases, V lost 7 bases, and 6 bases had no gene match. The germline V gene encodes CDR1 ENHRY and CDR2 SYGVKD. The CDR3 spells CAITPGQGHYEQYF. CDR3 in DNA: TGTGCCATCACCCCGGGACAGGGGCACTACGAGCAGTACTTC.